These 24 T cell receptor beta chains originate from one sample sequenced in a study of blood T cell repertoires in COVID-19. Using immunoSEQ multiplex PCR, the repertoire was profiled, and TCRdb retains in-frame clones only, with some absent. The data show more than 100,000 clones, just under 80% seen once. Material for sequencing was peripheral blood. Receptors originate from a man in his 60s with active or convalescent COVID-19.

This chain connects TRBV6-2 or TRBV6-3 to TRBJ1-1; D is possibly TRBD1 (5 bases). V lost 7 bases to trimming and J lost 4 bases, with 19 bases between them. The CDR3 covers 15 residues. Germline V gene lookup returns CDR1 MNHEY and CDR2 SVGEGT. The CDR3 spells CASTPVGVRFTEAFF. DNA of the CDR3: TGTGCCAGCACCCCGGTAGGGGTGCGTTTCACTGAAGCTTTCTTT.

The V and J genes are TRBV7-2 and TRBJ1-1; D is possibly TRBD1 (6 bases). V lost 5 bases to trimming and J lost 6 bases, with 28 bases between them. The CDR3 has 18 residues. Germline V gives CDR1 SGHTA, CDR2 FQGNSA. The CDR3 loop reads CASSPLSGLRQGPPEAFF. CDR3 sequence (DNA): TGTGCCAGCAGCCCACTCTCGGGTTTGCGGCAGGGGCCCCCTGAAGCTTTCTTT.

This clone appeared a single time. The rearrangement joins TRBV21-1 to TRBJ2-3; no DNA check was done on the table's D call, TRBD2. TRBV21-1 is termed a pseudogene. The CDR3 has 15 amino acids. CDR3 sequence: CASSKERGSTDTQYF. In nucleotides, the CDR3 is TGTGCCAGCAGCAAAGAGCGGGGAAGCACAGATACGCAGTATTTT.

The chain uses TRBV28 and TRBJ2-2, with 9 positions matching TRBD2. Trimming took 0 bases from V and 1 from J; bases not matched to a gene: 0. CDR1 and CDR2 (germline): MDHEN, SYDVKM. This CDR3 is built from 16 residues. The CDR3 loop reads CASSLWTSGNTGELFF. In DNA form, the CDR3 reads TGTGCCAGCAGTTTATGGACTAGCGGGAACACCGGGGAGCTGTTTTTT.

The chain is built from TRBV11-2 and TRBJ2-3; possible D gene TRBD2, 6 bases. The CDR3 covers 16 residues. The V end lost 0 bases, the J end lost 1 base, and 11 bases lay between the germline ends. CDR1 and CDR2 (germline): SGHAT, FQNNGV. The CDR3 DNA sequence: TGTGCCAGCAGCTTAGATGGAGGGGTAGGCACAGATACGCAGTATTTT. This sequence encodes CASSLDGGVGTDTQYF.

This clone has just a few counts. In the same sample, other DNA sequences code for this CDR3. The CDR3 sequence: CASSLVLSSYEQYF. The CDR3 DNA sequence: TGCGCCAGCAGCTTGGTCCTGAGCTCCTACGAGCAGTACTTC. This sequence joins TRBV5-1 and TRBJ2-7; D not resolved. V lost 0 bases and J lost 0, with 7 bases in between. The CDR3 length is 14 residues. The V gene's germline CDR1 is SGHRS and CDR2 YFSETQ. Drawing the rest from reference TRBV5-1 and TRBJ2-7, the complete variable domain is KAGVTQTPRYLIKTRGQQVTLSCSPISGHRSVSWYQQTPGQGLQFLFEYFSETQRNKGNFPGRFSGRQFSNSRSEMNVSTLELGDSALYLCASSLVLSSYEQYFGPGTRLTVT.

This sequence joins TRBV7-9 and TRBJ2-3; the match to TRBD2 covers 11 bases. CDR1 is SEHNR, CDR2 FQNEAQ, per germline (reference sequence). CDR3 size: 16 residues. V dropped 5 bases and J dropped 0; count of bases not matched to a gene: 4. The CDR3 sequence: CASSAGLAASTDTQYF. The CDR3 DNA reads as TGTGCCAGCAGCGCGGGACTAGCGGCCAGCACAGATACGCAGTATTTT.

V is TRBV6-2 or TRBV6-3 and J is TRBJ2-5, with 8 bases that match TRBD2. The CDR3 covers 17 residues. J gave up 3 bases and V 6 bases, and 15 bases lay outside the gene matches. Germline loops: CDR1 MNHEY, CDR2 SVGEGT. CDR3 nucleotides: TGTGCCAGCAGCAGTACTTTAAGCGGGAGATCTAAAGAGACCCAGTACTTC. Residues: CASSSTLSGRSKETQYF.

This sequence joins TRBV5-4 and TRBJ1-3; TRBD1 is a possible D gene (6 bases). The germline V and J ends were trimmed by 2 bases and 7 bases, with 13 bases remaining between them. Germline V CDR1 and CDR2: SGHNT, YYREEE (reference sequence). The CDR3 runs to 14 residues. The CDR3 DNA is TGTGCCAGCAGCTTCCAGGGGCGCCGGAACACCATATATTTT. It specifies CASSFQGRRNTIYF. Full variable domain (missing parts from reference TRBV5-4 and TRBJ1-3): ETGVTQSPTHLIKTRGQQVTLRCSSQSGHNTVSWYQQALGQGPQFIFQYYREEENGRGNFPPRFSGLQFPNYSSELNVNALELDDSALYLCASSFQGRRNTIYFGEGSWLTVV.

A single count supports this clone. The chain employs TRBV7-9 and TRBJ2-3; 15 nucleotides match TRBD2. The CDR3 is 16 residues long. J gave up 3 bases and V 5 bases, and 3 bases lay outside the gene matches. Germline values: CDR1 SEHNR, CDR2 FQNEAQ (reference sequence). The CDR3 DNA follows: TGTGCCAGCAGCGGGGGGACTAGCGGGAGGACAGATACGCAGTATTTT. Translating gives CASSGGTSGRTDTQYF.

The V and J genes are TRBV27 and TRBJ2-3; 9 nucleotides line up with TRBD1. The CDR3 has 18 amino acids. Trimming took 10 bases from V and 4 from J; bases not matched to a gene: 21. In germline, CDR1 is MNHEY, CDR2 SMNVEV (reference sequence). The CDR3 sequence is CATKDLKQGARTPDTQYF. Here the CDR3 DNA reads TGTGCCACCAAGGACCTGAAACAGGGGGCGCGGACCCCAGATACGCAGTATTTT.

The genes are TRBV2 and TRBJ2-5; the D is unclear. From germline, CDR1 is SNHLY and CDR2 FYNNEI. Trimming removed 2 bases from V and 5 bases from J, with 15 bases in between. The CDR3 sequence is 15 residues long. This CDR3 reads CASSETPSSFETQYF. CDR3 in DNA: TGTGCCAGCAGTGAAACACCTAGTTCTTTTGAGACCCAGTACTTC.

The chain links TRBV10-3 to TRBJ2-2; 10 positions match TRBD1. Trimming took 5 bases from V and 6 from J; bases not matched to a gene: 6. Germline V gives CDR1 ENHRY, CDR2 SYGVKD. The CDR3 is made up of 15 amino acids. The CDR3: CAISMTGGAAGELFF. Here the CDR3 DNA reads TGTGCCATCAGTATGACAGGGGGCGCGGCCGGGGAGCTGTTTTTT.

There are a few counts of this clone. This chain connects TRBV19 to TRBJ2-1; 14 positions agree with TRBD2. Per germline, CDR1 LNHDA and CDR2 SQIVND (reference sequence). This CDR3 is built from 17 residues. The V gene end was trimmed by 5 bases and the J gene end by 7 bases; junction bases not matched to a gene: 10. Written as DNA, the CDR3 is TGTGCCAGTAGTCCCCGGGGACTAGCGGGAGTGGGTAATGAGCAGTTCTTC. Its translation: CASSPRGLAGVGNEQFF.

The V and J genes are TRBV6-2 or TRBV6-3 and TRBJ2-7; TRBD2 might be the D (6 bases). V lost 4 bases and J 5 bases, leaving 12 bases between the germline ends. Germline assignment: CDR1 MNHEY and CDR2 SVGEGT. The CDR3 loop spans 13 amino acids. Here the CDR3 reads CASSLRGSDEQYF. As DNA, the CDR3 is TGTGCCAGCAGTTTGCGGGGATCGGACGAGCAGTACTTC.

This CDR3 is CASSHLSETDNEQFF. The CDR3 DNA sequence: TGCGCCAGCAGCCACCTCTCAGAGACAGACAATGAGCAGTTCTTC. J is TRBJ2-1 and V is TRBV5-1, with D possibly being TRBD1 (5 bases). The CDR3 has 15 amino acids. The germline V and J ends were trimmed by 4 bases and 5 bases, with 16 bases remaining between them. Germline lookup yields CDR1 SGHRS and CDR2 YFSETQ.

The rearrangement uses TRBV5-4 and TRBJ2-3; TRBD2 might be the D (6 bases). V gave up 4 bases and J gave up 0 bases, with 18 bases separating them. This CDR3 spans 17 amino acids. Germline V gene lookup returns CDR1 SGHNT and CDR2 YYREEE (reference sequence). CDR3 in DNA: TGTGCCAGCAGCCCCCGAGGGGCGGGGTCTAGCACAGATACGCAGTATTTT. This encodes CASSPRGAGSSTDTQYF. Supplemented by reference TRBV5-4 and TRBJ2-3, the full variable domain reads ETGVTQSPTHLIKTRGQQVTLRCSSQSGHNTVSWYQQALGQGPQFIFQYYREEENGRGNFPPRFSGLQFPNYSSELNVNALELDDSALYLCASSPRGAGSSTDTQYFGPGTRLTVL.

Details on this clone: Additional DNA sequences in this sample encode the identical CDR3. The rearrangement uses TRBV24-1 and TRBJ1-2; D is unresolved. Germline V lookup: CDR1 KGHDR, CDR2 SFDVKD. Trimming removed 3 bases from V and 5 bases from J, with 6 bases in between. This CDR3 has 12 residues. As DNA, the CDR3 is TGTGCCACCAGTGATCCGGGATATGGCTACACCTTC. The encoded protein is CATSDPGYGYTF.

With regard to this clone: Other DNA sequences within the sample encode an identical CDR3. The V gene is TRBV6-4, the J gene TRBJ2-1; D perhaps matches TRBD2 (6 bases). This CDR3 comprises 13 residues. Germline lookup yields CDR1 MRHNA and CDR2 SNTAGT. The V and J ends lost 8 bases and 4 bases respectively, with 12 bases between them. The DNA of the CDR3 is TGTGCCAGCTCAGCGGGCCTATACAATGAGCAGTTCTTC. This gives the protein CASSAGLYNEQFF.

This clone has a count of ten or more. The rearrangement joins TRBV2 to TRBJ1-1; 9 positions match TRBD1. This CDR3 region has 14 residues. Germline CDR1 and CDR2: SNHLY and FYNNEI. The V and J ends lost 6 bases and 4 bases, in that order; junction bases with no gene match: 6. The DNA for the CDR3 is TGTGCCAGCAGGAGGGGACAGGGCGGCACTGAAGCTTTCTTT. This gives the protein CASRRGQGGTEAFF.

In this sample, this clone turned up a few times. This chain uses TRBV7-3 with TRBJ2-7; no reliable D call. V was shortened by 2 bases and J by 3 bases, with 11 bases between the two germline ends. Germline assignment: CDR1 SGHTA and CDR2 FQGTGA. This CDR3 has 14 amino acids. The CDR3 reads CASSLSPQNYEQYF. In DNA form, the CDR3 reads TGTGCCAGCAGCTTATCTCCGCAGAACTACGAGCAGTACTTC.

The chain combines TRBV4-3 with TRBJ2-7; 7 bases align to TRBD1. CDR1 LGHNA and CDR2 YSLEER come from the germline V gene. Germline trimming cut 0 bases from V and 2 bases from J; bases unmatched to any gene: 7. The CDR3 sequence is 16 residues long. As DNA, the CDR3 is TGCGCCAGCAGCCAAGAACACGGACAGGAAGCCTACGAGCAGTACTTC. It is translated as CASSQEHGQEAYEQYF.

This rearrangement joins TRBV28 to TRBJ1-1; the D is unclear. CDR1 and CDR2 (germline): MDHEN, SYDVKM. V lost 4 bases, J lost 3 bases, and 12 bases lay in between. The CDR3 totals 14 residues. The CDR3: CASSWRLPYTEAFF. The CDR3, as DNA: TGTGCCAGCAGTTGGAGGCTCCCATACACTGAAGCTTTCTTT.

The chain uses TRBV27 and TRBJ2-1; 7 bases agree with TRBD1. Germline lookup yields CDR1 MNHEY and CDR2 SMNVEV (reference sequence). This CDR3 has 15 amino acids. With V trimmed by 5 bases and J by 1 base, 5 bases remained unmatched. The CDR3 nucleotides are TGTGCCAGCAGTCCTCGACAGGGATCCTACAATGAGCAGTTCTTC. Encoded protein: CASSPRQGSYNEQFF.